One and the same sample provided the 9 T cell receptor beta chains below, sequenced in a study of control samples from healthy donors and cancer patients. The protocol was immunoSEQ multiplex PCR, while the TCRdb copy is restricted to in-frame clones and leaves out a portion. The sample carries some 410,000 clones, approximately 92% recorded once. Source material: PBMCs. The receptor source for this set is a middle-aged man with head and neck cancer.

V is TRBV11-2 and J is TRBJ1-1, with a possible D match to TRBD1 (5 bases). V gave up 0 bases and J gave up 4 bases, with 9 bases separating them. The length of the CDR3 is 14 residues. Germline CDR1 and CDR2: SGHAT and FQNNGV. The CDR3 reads CASSLEGGITEAFF. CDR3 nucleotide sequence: TGTGCCAGCAGCTTAGAGGGGGGAATCACTGAAGCTTTCTTT.

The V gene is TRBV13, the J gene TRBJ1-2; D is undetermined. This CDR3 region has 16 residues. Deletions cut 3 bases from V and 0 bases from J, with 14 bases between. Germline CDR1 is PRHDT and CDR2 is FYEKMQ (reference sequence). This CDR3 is CASSLSDDIANYGYTF. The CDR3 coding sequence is TGTGCCAGCAGCTTGTCCGACGACATAGCTAACTATGGCTACACCTTC.

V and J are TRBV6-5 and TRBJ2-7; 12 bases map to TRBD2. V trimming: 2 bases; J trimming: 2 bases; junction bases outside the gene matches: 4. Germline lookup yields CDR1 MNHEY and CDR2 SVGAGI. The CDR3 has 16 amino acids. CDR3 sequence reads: CASSYGWTSGAYEQYF. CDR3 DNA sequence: TGTGCCAGCAGTTACGGGTGGACTAGCGGGGCCTACGAGCAGTACTTC.

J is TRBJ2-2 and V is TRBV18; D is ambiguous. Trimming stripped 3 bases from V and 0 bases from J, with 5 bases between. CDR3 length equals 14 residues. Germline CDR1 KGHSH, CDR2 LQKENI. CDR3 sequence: CASSPSTNTGELFF. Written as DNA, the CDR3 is TGTGCCAGCTCACCGAGCACGAACACCGGGGAGCTGTTTTTT. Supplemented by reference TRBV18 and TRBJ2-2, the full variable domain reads NAGVMQNPRHLVRRRGQEARLRCSPMKGHSHVYWYRQLPEEGLKFMVYLQKENIIDESGMPKERFSAEFPKEGPSILRIQQVVRGDSAAYFCASSPSTNTGELFFGEGSRLTVL.

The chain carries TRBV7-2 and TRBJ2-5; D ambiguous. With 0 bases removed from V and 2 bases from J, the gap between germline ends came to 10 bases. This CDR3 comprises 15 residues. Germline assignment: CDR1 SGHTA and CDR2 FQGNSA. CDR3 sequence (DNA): TGTGCCAGCAGCTTAGCGGGTACTTCTCAAGAGACCCAGTACTTC. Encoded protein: CASSLAGTSQETQYF.

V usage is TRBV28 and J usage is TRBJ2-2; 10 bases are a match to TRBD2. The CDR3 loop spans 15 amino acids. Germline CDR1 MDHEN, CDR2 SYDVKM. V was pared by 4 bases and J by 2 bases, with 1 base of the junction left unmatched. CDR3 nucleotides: TGTGCCAGCAGTTCACTAGCGGGAAACACCGGGGAGCTGTTTTTT. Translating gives CASSSLAGNTGELFF.

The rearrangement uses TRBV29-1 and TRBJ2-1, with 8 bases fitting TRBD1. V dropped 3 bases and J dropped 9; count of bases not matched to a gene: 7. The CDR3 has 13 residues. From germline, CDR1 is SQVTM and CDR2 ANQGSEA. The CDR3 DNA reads TGCAGCGTTGACAGGGGGCGGGCGGGTGAGCAGTTCTTC. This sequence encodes CSVDRGRAGEQFF.

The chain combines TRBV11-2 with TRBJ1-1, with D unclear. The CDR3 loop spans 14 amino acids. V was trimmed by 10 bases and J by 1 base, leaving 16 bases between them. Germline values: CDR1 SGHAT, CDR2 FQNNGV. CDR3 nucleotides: TGTGCCATCTCTCAAGGGTTCGGGAACACTGAAGCTTTCTTT. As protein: CAISQGFGNTEAFF.

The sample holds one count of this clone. CDR3 coding DNA: TGTGCCAGCAGCTTAGCGCGGGCAACTAATGAAAAACTGTTTTTT. This encodes CASSLARATNEKLFF. V usage is TRBV7-9 and J usage is TRBJ1-4; the D is unclear. The CDR3 contains 15 residues. Germline CDR1 SEHNR, CDR2 FQNEAQ (reference sequence). The V gene lost 0 bases and the J gene lost 0 bases, with 5 bases spanning the gap.